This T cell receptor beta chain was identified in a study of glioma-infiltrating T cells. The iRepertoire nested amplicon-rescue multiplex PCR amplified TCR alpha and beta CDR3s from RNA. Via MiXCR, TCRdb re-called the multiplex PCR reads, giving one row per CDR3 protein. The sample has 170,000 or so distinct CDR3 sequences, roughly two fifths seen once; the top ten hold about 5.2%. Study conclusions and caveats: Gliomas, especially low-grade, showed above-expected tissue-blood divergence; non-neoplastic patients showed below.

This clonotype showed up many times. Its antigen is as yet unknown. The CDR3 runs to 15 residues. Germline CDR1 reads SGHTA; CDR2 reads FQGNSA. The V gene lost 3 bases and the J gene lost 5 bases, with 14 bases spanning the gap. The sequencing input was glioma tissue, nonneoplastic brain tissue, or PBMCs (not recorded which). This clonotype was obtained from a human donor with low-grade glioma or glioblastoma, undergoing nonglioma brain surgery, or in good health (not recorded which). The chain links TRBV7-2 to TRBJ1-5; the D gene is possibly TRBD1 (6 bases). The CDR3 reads CASSFRQGSDQPQHF. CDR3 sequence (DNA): TGTGCCAGCAGCTTCAGGCAGGGGTCGGATCAGCCCCAGCATTTT.